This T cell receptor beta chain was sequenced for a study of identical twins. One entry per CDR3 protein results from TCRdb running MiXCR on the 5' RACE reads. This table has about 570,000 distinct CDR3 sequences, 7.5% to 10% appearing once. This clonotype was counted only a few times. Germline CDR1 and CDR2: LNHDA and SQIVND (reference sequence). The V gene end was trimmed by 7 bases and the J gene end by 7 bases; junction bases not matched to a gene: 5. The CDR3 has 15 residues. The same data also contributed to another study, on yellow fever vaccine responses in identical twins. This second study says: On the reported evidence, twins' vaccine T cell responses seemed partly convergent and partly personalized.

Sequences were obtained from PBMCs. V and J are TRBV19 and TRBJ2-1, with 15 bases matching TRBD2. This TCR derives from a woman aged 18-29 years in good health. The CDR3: CASMGTSGRWNEQFF. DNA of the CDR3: TGTGCCAGTATGGGGACTAGCGGGAGGTGGAATGAGCAGTTCTTC.